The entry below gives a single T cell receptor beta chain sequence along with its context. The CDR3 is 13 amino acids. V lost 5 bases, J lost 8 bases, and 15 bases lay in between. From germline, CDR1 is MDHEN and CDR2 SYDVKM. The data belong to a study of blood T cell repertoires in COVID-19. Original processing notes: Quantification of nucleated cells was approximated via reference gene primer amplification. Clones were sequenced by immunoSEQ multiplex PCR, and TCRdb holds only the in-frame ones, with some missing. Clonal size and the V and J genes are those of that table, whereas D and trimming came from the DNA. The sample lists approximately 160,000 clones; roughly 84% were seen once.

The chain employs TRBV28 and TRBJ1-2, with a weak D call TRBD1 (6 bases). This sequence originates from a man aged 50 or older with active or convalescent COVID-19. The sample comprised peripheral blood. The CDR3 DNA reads TGTGCCAGCAGTCCGGGGACAACAGGAGGCTACACCTTC. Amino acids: CASSPGTTGGYTF.